These 20 T cell receptor beta chains originate from one sample sequenced in a study of T cell responses to AZD1222 COVID-19 vaccine. Sequencing used immunoSEQ multiplex PCR; TCRdb keeps in-frame clones, though not all of them. The sample lists 90,000 to 100,000 clones, around nine tenths occurring once. The sequences come from peripheral blood, collected 28 days after the second AZD1222 dose. These receptors came from an adult who received the AZD1222 COVID-19 vaccine.

J is TRBJ1-1 and V is TRBV18; possibly TRBD1 for D (5 bases). Per the germline V gene, CDR1 is KGHSH and CDR2 is LQKENI. The V and J ends lost 0 bases and 4 bases respectively, with 9 bases between them. This CDR3 is 14 amino acids long. The CDR3 protein is CASSPPRVGTEAFF. In DNA form, the CDR3 reads TGTGCCAGCTCACCACCCAGGGTCGGCACTGAAGCTTTCTTT.

The chain recombines TRBV6-1 with TRBJ2-1, with 15 bases fitting TRBD2. Germline V gene lookup returns CDR1 MNHNS and CDR2 SASEGT. The CDR3 sequence is 18 residues long. J lost 4 bases, V lost 1 base, and 5 bases had no gene match. This CDR3 reads CASSEGTSGRASYNEQFF. The CDR3 DNA is TGTGCCAGCAGTGAAGGGACTAGCGGGAGGGCCTCTTACAATGAGCAGTTCTTC.

The J gene is TRBJ2-5, the V gene TRBV11-2; TRBD1 matches at 7 bases. Per the germline V gene, CDR1 is SGHAT and CDR2 is FQNNGV. The length of the CDR3 is 14 residues. Trimming cost V 5 bases and J 2 bases; bases outside gene matches: 5. CDR3 in DNA: TGTGCCAGCAGCCCTCGGACAGGACAAGAGACCCAGTACTTC. The encoded protein is CASSPRTGQETQYF. The full variable domain, its missing parts supplied by reference TRBV11-2 and TRBJ2-5, is EAGVAQSPRYKIIEKRQSVAFWCNPISGHATLYWYQQILGQGPKLLIQFQNNGVVDDSQLPKDRFSAERLKGVDSTLKIQPAKLEDSAVYLCASSPRTGQETQYFGPGTRLLVL.

The chain is built from TRBV9 and TRBJ2-1; 9 nucleotides match TRBD2. CDR1 and CDR2 from the germline V gene are SGDLS and YYNGEE. The CDR3 runs 15 residues. V trimming: 1 base; J trimming: 3 bases; junction bases outside the gene matches: 2. This chain's CDR3 is CASSVLAGIYNEQFF. The CDR3 nucleotides are TGTGCCAGCAGCGTACTAGCGGGGATCTACAATGAGCAGTTCTTC.

This clone was observed once. V is TRBV19 and J is TRBJ2-5, with D perhaps matching TRBD2 (6 bases). The CDR3 is 14 residues long. CDR1 is LNHDA, CDR2 SQIVND, per germline (reference sequence). The V end was cut by 5 bases, the J end by 5 bases, with 15 bases between. The CDR3 protein is CASSLGDLGETQYF. The CDR3 nucleotides are TGTGCCAGTAGTTTAGGGGACTTGGGGGAGACCCAGTACTTC.

The V call is TRBV7-6, the J call TRBJ2-7; D possibly corresponds to TRBD2 (5 bases). This CDR3 contains 16 residues. In germline, CDR1 is SGHVS, CDR2 FNYEAQ. V was pared by 5 bases and J by 0 bases, with 17 bases between. In DNA form, the CDR3 reads TGTGCCAGCAGCCCTGTTCCTGGACTTAGCTCCTACGAGCAGTACTTC. Translation gives CASSPVPGLSSYEQYF.

CDR3 amino acids: CASSYETRGSSSSDTQYF. In nucleotides, the CDR3 is TGTGCCAGCAGTTACGAGACTCGTGGGTCTAGCAGTTCGGATACGCAGTATTTT. The chain has TRBV6-2 or TRBV6-3 and TRBJ2-3; perhaps TRBD2 as D (5 bases). Germline V gene data show CDR1 as MNHEY and CDR2 as SVGEGT. This CDR3 contains 18 residues. The V end was cut by 2 bases, the J end by 6 bases, with 24 bases between.

This chain links TRBV7-9 with TRBJ1-1, with a possible D match to TRBD1 (5 bases). Germline CDR1 and CDR2: SEHNR and FQNEAQ (reference sequence). The CDR3 sequence is 13 residues long. With 5 bases removed from V and 5 bases from J, the gap between germline ends came to 12 bases. The CDR3 protein is CASSDQTATEAFF. In nucleotides, the CDR3 is TGTGCCAGCAGCGACCAGACAGCAACTGAAGCTTTCTTT.

This chain joins TRBV28 and TRBJ2-7; 7 positions match TRBD1. V gave up 7 bases and J gave up 2 bases; unmatched junction bases: 5. From germline, CDR1 is MDHEN and CDR2 SYDVKM. CDR3 length: 13 residues. The CDR3 DNA reads as TGTGCCAGCACCCTGGGGACAGCCTACGAGCAGTACTTC. Translation gives CASTLGTAYEQYF.

The V and J genes are TRBV18 and TRBJ2-3; D may match TRBD1 or TRBD2 (5 bases each). With 6 bases removed from V and 1 base from J, the gap between germline ends came to 8 bases. Per the germline V gene, CDR1 is KGHSH and CDR2 is LQKENI. The CDR3 covers 13 residues. The CDR3 spells CASSRDGTDTQYF. DNA of the CDR3: TGTGCCAGCTCCCGGGACGGCACAGATACGCAGTATTTT. The full variable domain, with the rest looked up from reference TRBV18 and TRBJ2-3, is NAGVMQNPRHLVRRRGQEARLRCSPMKGHSHVYWYRQLPEEGLKFMVYLQKENIIDESGMPKERFSAEFPKEGPSILRIQQVVRGDSAAYFCASSRDGTDTQYFGPGTRLTVL.

The J gene is TRBJ1-2, the V gene TRBV28; 7 nucleotides align to TRBD1. Per germline, CDR1 MDHEN and CDR2 SYDVKM. The CDR3 is 15 amino acids. Unmatched junction bases numbered 5, after V lost 3 bases and J lost 1 base. Here the CDR3 DNA reads TGTGCCAGCAGTTTTAGGGACAGACTTAACTATGGCTACACCTTC. Translation gives CASSFRDRLNYGYTF.

A word on this clone: The identical CDR3 is also encoded by other nucleotide sequences in the sample. V is TRBV7-9 and J is TRBJ1-1, with unresolved D. V was cut by 3 bases and J by 3 bases, with 2 bases left in between. The V gene's germline CDR1 is SEHNR and CDR2 FQNEAQ (reference sequence). CDR3 length: 11 amino acids. Here the CDR3 DNA reads TGTGCCAGCAGCTTTGACACTGAAGCTTTCTTT. This gives the protein CASSFDTEAFF.

This clone has ten or more counts. V gene TRBV5-4 combines with J gene TRBJ1-4, with 7 positions matching TRBD1. This CDR3 contains 15 residues. V lost 1 base, J lost 6 bases, and 6 bases stayed unmatched. In germline, CDR1 is SGHNT, CDR2 YYREEE (reference sequence). The chain's CDR3 is CASSLTLRGDEKLFF. The DNA of the CDR3 is TGTGCCAGCAGCTTGACTCTCAGGGGGGATGAAAAACTGTTTTTT.

V usage is TRBV7-9 and J usage is TRBJ2-5; possibly TRBD1 for D (5 bases). This CDR3 region has 14 residues. The ends were cut back, 8 bases at V and 1 base at J, with 14 bases in the middle. Germline V gives CDR1 SEHNR, CDR2 FQNEAQ (reference sequence). CDR3 region: CASRGDSFQETQYF. For the CDR3, the DNA is TGTGCCAGCCGAGGCGACAGTTTCCAAGAGACCCAGTACTTC. The variable domain in full, with the rest retrieved from reference TRBV7-9 and TRBJ2-5, is DTGVSQNPRHKITKRGQNVTFRCDPISEHNRLYWYRQTLGQGPEFLTYFQNEAQLEKSRLLSDRFSAERPKGSFSTLEIQRTEQGDSAMYLCASRGDSFQETQYFGPGTRLLVL.

This rearrangement joins TRBV7-2 to TRBJ2-1; 7 bases are a match to TRBD2. The CDR3 is 15 residues long. The V gene's germline CDR1 is SGHTA and CDR2 FQGNSA. Trimming cost V 1 base and J 4 bases; bases outside gene matches: 4. The CDR3, as DNA: TGTGCCAGCAGCTTAGGGGGAGGGGCATACAATGAGCAGTTCTTC. Amino acids: CASSLGGGAYNEQFF.

This sequence joins TRBV18 and TRBJ2-1; 7 nucleotides line up with TRBD1. The CDR3 extends over 17 amino acids. Germline V lookup: CDR1 KGHSH, CDR2 LQKENI. Trimming removed 4 bases from V and 4 bases from J; junction bases left unmatched: 13. The CDR3 nucleotides read TGTGCCAGCTCACTTACACCTTTTCGGACAGGATACAATGAGCAGTTCTTC. Amino acids: CASSLTPFRTGYNEQFF.

As to this clone: The same CDR3 arises from other DNA sequences in this sample as well. The chain is built from TRBV3-1 (or the pseudogene TRBV3-2) and TRBJ1-6; D remains ambiguous. This CDR3 has 12 residues. Germline loops: CDR1 LGHDT, CDR2 YNNKEL (reference sequence). V gave up 3 bases and J gave up 9 bases, with 6 bases separating them. This CDR3 reads CASSQRSSPLHF. As DNA, the CDR3 is TGTGCCAGCAGCCAGAGGAGTTCACCCCTCCACTTT.

The J gene is TRBJ2-5, the V gene TRBV9; TRBD2 matches 10 bases. The CDR3 sequence is 16 residues long. Unmatched junction bases numbered 11, after V lost 4 bases and J lost 5 bases. CDR1 is SGDLS and CDR2 is YYNGEE in the germline V gene. The CDR3 here is CASSYRSGRRMETQYF. The CDR3 coding sequence is TGTGCCAGCAGCTACCGTAGCGGGAGGAGGATGGAGACCCAGTACTTC.

The chain carries TRBV30 and TRBJ2-5; no clear D gene. Trimming removed 4 bases at V and 5 bases at J, with 8 bases between. Germline CDR1 reads GTSNPN; CDR2 reads SVGIG (reference sequence). The CDR3 has 11 residues. CDR3 region: CAWKKRETQYF. CDR3 DNA: TGTGCCTGGAAGAAAAGGGAGACCCAGTACTTC. The full variable domain, completed using reference TRBV30 and TRBJ2-5, is SQTIHQWPATLVQPVGSPLSLECTVEGTSNPNLYWYRQAAGRGLQLLFYSVGIGQISSEVPQNLSASRPQDRQFILSSKKLLLSDSGFYLCAWKKRETQYFGPGTRLLVL.

This chain joins TRBV5-4 and TRBJ1-2; D may be TRBD1 (6 bases). Germline V gene sequence: CDR1 SGHNT, CDR2 YYREEE (reference sequence). This CDR3 spans 14 amino acids. Trimming removed 2 bases at V and 3 bases at J, with 11 bases between. The CDR3 spells CASSLQGGDYGYTF. For the CDR3, the DNA is TGTGCCAGCAGCTTACAAGGGGGGGACTATGGCTACACCTTC.